These 24 T cell receptor beta chains were all obtained from the same sample, sequenced in a study of blood T cell repertoires in COVID-19. Clones were read by immunoSEQ multiplex PCR, and TCRdb kept only the in-frame ones, dropping some. The data show around 180,000 clones, 76% seen once. Sequences were obtained from PBMCs or T cells enriched from blood (not recorded which). The receptors originated from a woman in her 50s with acute COVID-19.

Here the CDR3 DNA reads TGCGCCAGCAGCCAAGGTCCCGGACAGGGGACCGGGGAGCTGTTTTTT. Its protein product is CASSQGPGQGTGELFF. The V call is TRBV4-1, the J call TRBJ2-2; 9 bases align to TRBD1. The CDR3 is 16 amino acids. Germline V gene sequence: CDR1 MGHRA, CDR2 YSYEKL. V shed 1 base, J shed 5 bases, and the junction held 5 bases outside the gene matches.

The chain's CDR3 is CASSLATGYNSPLHF. In DNA, the CDR3 is TGTGCCAGCAGCTTGGCAACGGGGTATAATTCACCCCTCCACTTT. The rearrangement links TRBV5-8 to TRBJ1-6; D unresolved. The V gene lost 0 bases and the J gene lost 4 bases, with 8 bases spanning the gap. The CDR3 loop spans 15 amino acids. Germline assignment: CDR1 SGHTS and CDR2 YDEGEE.

Here the CDR3 DNA reads TGTGCCAGCAGCGCCGGCGGGACGTTTCGGAATAATTCACCCCTCCACTTT. This codes for CASSAGGTFRNNSPLHF. This chain joins TRBV9 and TRBJ1-6; D is perhaps TRBD1 (5 bases). CDR1 is SGDLS and CDR2 is YYNGEE in the germline V gene. The CDR3 spans 17 residues. Trimming removed 3 bases from V and 5 bases from J, with 18 bases in between.

The chain carries TRBV19 and TRBJ1-4, with TRBD1 matching 8 bases. Losses at the gene ends were 1 base for V and 8 bases for J; bases not matched to a gene: 3. The V gene's germline CDR1 is LNHDA and CDR2 SQIVND (reference sequence). The CDR3 runs to 14 residues. The CDR3 region is CASSIGQGSEKLFF. The DNA for the CDR3 is TGTGCCAGTAGTATAGGACAGGGGAGCGAAAAACTGTTTTTT.

The chain couples TRBV29-1 to TRBJ2-1; TRBD2 aligns across 15 bases. CDR3 length: 16 amino acids. Looked up from germline, CDR1 is SQVTM and CDR2 is ANQGSEA. After removal of 7 bases from V and 1 base from J, the junction contained 5 bases not matched to a gene. This CDR3 reads CSAAGLAGGSYNEQFF. CDR3 nucleotide sequence: TGCAGCGCAGCGGGACTAGCGGGGGGTTCCTACAATGAGCAGTTCTTC.

The chain links TRBV2 to TRBJ2-5, with D perhaps matching TRBD1 (6 bases). The V end was cut by 5 bases, the J end by 5 bases, with 12 bases between. The CDR3 contains 13 residues. Germline-derived CDR1 and CDR2 are SNHLY and FYNNEI. CDR3 in amino acids: CASSPGARETQYF. Here the CDR3 DNA reads TGTGCCAGCAGTCCAGGGGCCCGGGAGACCCAGTACTTC.

The chain combines TRBV9 with TRBJ2-1, with a tentative D call TRBD1 (6 bases). This CDR3 is 12 amino acids long. Between the trimmed V and J ends, which lost 2 bases and 12 bases, there was a span of 12 bases. Germline V gene sequence: CDR1 SGDLS, CDR2 YYNGEE. DNA for the CDR3: TGTGCCAGCAGCGTTACCGGGACAAGGCAGTTCTTC. Its protein is CASSVTGTRQFF.

This clone was counted a few times. V gene TRBV4-2 combines with J gene TRBJ2-2; no clear D. Germline V gene sequence: CDR1 LGHNA, CDR2 YNFKEQ. CDR3 length: 14 amino acids. The V end was cut by 0 bases, the J end by 4 bases, with 6 bases between. This chain's CDR3 is CASSQEESTGELFF. The CDR3 coding sequence is TGTGCCAGCAGCCAAGAGGAGTCCACCGGGGAGCTGTTTTTT.

The chain joins TRBV3-1 (or the pseudogene TRBV3-2) to TRBJ1-3; TRBD1 might be the D (6 bases). The germline gives CDR1 LGHDT, CDR2 YNNKEL (reference sequence). The CDR3 sequence is 16 residues long. Trimming shortened V by 4 bases and J by 3 bases, and 16 bases separated the two germline ends. The CDR3 is CASSRTSGALGNTIYF. The CDR3 DNA is TGTGCCAGCAGCCGAACCTCAGGGGCCCTTGGAAACACCATATATTTT.

This clone was detected a few times. The genes are TRBV2 and TRBJ1-5, with 7 bases fitting TRBD1. This CDR3 has 14 residues. Looked up from germline, CDR1 is SNHLY and CDR2 is FYNNEI. Unmatched junction bases numbered 7, after V lost 6 bases and J lost 5 bases. The CDR3 DNA reads as TGTGCCAGCAGGAGAGACAGGGTTGATCAGCCCCAGCATTTT. The encoded protein is CASRRDRVDQPQHF. Full variable domain (remainder filled in from reference TRBV2 and TRBJ1-5): EPEVTQTPSHQVTQMGQEVILRCVPISNHLYFYWYRQILGQKVEFLVSFYNNEISEKSEIFDDQFSVERPDGSNFTLKIRSTKLEDSAMYFCASRRDRVDQPQHFGDGTRLSIL.

V and J are TRBV20-1 and TRBJ1-1; D ambiguous. CDR3 length: 11 residues. Germline CDR1 is DFQATT and CDR2 is SNEGSKA (reference sequence). The V end was cut by 6 bases, the J end by 10 bases, with 15 bases between. Here the CDR3 DNA reads TGCAGTGCGACGAGGGAGCTCGGAGCTTTCTTT. Encoded protein: CSATRELGAFF.

V usage is TRBV30 and J usage is TRBJ2-1; the D is unclear. Germline V lookup: CDR1 GTSNPN, CDR2 SVGIG (reference sequence). The CDR3 is made up of 12 amino acids. V dropped 0 bases and J dropped 8 bases, with 8 bases sitting between them. Here the CDR3 reads CAWSVPGDEQFF. The DNA for the CDR3 is TGTGCCTGGAGTGTACCCGGAGATGAGCAGTTCTTC.

This chain connects TRBV4-3 to TRBJ2-3, with 12 bases aligning to TRBD2. V shed 3 bases and J 3 bases; nucleotides not matched to a gene: 7. Germline lookup yields CDR1 LGHNA and CDR2 YSLEER. The length of the CDR3 is 17 residues. CDR3 DNA sequence: TGCGCCAGCAGCCAGGGGCTAGCGGGGGGGTTTACAGATACGCAGTATTTT. Its translation is CASSQGLAGGFTDTQYF.

The chain links TRBV3-1 (or the pseudogene TRBV3-2) to TRBJ2-1, with 7 bases matching TRBD2. This CDR3 is built from 15 residues. Germline values: CDR1 LGHDT, CDR2 YNNKEL (reference sequence). Germline trimming cut 4 bases from V and 6 bases from J; bases unmatched to any gene: 9. The CDR3 reads CASSRGNSGANEQFF. The CDR3 DNA reads TGTGCCAGCAGCCGGGGTAACAGCGGGGCCAATGAGCAGTTCTTC.

V and J are TRBV3-1 (or the pseudogene TRBV3-2) and TRBJ1-2; D remains ambiguous. Germline V gene data show CDR1 as LGHDT and CDR2 as YNNKEL (reference sequence). The CDR3 is 12 amino acids. V gave up 4 bases and J gave up 5 bases, with 8 bases separating them. Written as DNA, the CDR3 is TGTGCCAGCAGCCGGCTTCGATATGGCTACACCTTC. Translating it yields CASSRLRYGYTF.

This clone was detected only a few times. The rearrangement joins TRBV6-5 to TRBJ1-2; D unresolved. The CDR3 contains 14 residues. V was cut by 2 bases and J by 2 bases, with 9 bases left in between. Germline assignment: CDR1 MNHEY and CDR2 SVGAGI. CDR3: CASSYNPKNYGYTF. The CDR3 DNA reads TGTGCCAGCAGTTACAATCCCAAAAACTATGGCTACACCTTC.

J is TRBJ1-2 and V is TRBV28; TRBD1 matches at 7 bases. The ends lost 5 bases at V and 8 bases at J; junction bases unmatched: 8. CDR1 is MDHEN, CDR2 SYDVKM, per germline. This CDR3 contains 13 residues. CDR3 amino acids: CASSTGQAWGYTF. The CDR3 nucleotides are TGTGCCAGCAGTACCGGACAGGCTTGGGGCTACACCTTC.

The chain uses TRBV2 and TRBJ2-6, with D possibly matching TRBD2 (5 bases). Trimming took 3 bases from V and 3 from J, leaving 6 bases between them. CDR1 is SNHLY and CDR2 is FYNNEI in the germline V gene. CDR3 size: 14 residues. CDR3 amino acids: CASSERVGANVLTF. DNA of the CDR3: TGTGCCAGCAGTGAGAGGGTTGGGGCCAACGTCCTGACTTTC.

This chain joins TRBV7-2 and TRBJ2-3; 11 positions match TRBD2. Trimming at V came to 1 base and at J to 0 bases, leaving 9 bases not matched to a gene. This CDR3 spans 19 amino acids. The germline CDR1 and CDR2 sequences are SGHTA and FQGNSA. CDR3 nucleotide sequence: TGTGCCAGCAGCTTAGGGTCTTCTAGCGGGGGGCCCAGCACAGATACGCAGTATTTT. Translating gives CASSLGSSSGGPSTDTQYF. Together with reference TRBV7-2 and TRBJ2-3, the CDR3 gives the full variable domain: GAGVSQSPSNKVTEKGKDVELRCDPISGHTALYWYRQSLGQGLEFLIYFQGNSAPDKSGLPSDRFSAERTGGSVSTLTIQRTQQEDSAVYLCASSLGSSSGGPSTDTQYFGPGTRLTVL.

The V and J genes are TRBV7-2 and TRBJ1-3; the match to TRBD1 covers 8 bases. The CDR3 contains 14 residues. V lost 6 bases, J lost 7 bases, and 8 bases stayed unmatched. CDR1 SGHTA and CDR2 FQGNSA come from the germline V gene. Written as DNA, the CDR3 is TGTGCCAGCAGTACCCAGGGGGCCCGCAACACCATATATTTT. Translating gives CASSTQGARNTIYF. The full variable domain, with the rest looked up from reference TRBV7-2 and TRBJ1-3, is GAGVSQSPSNKVTEKGKDVELRCDPISGHTALYWYRQSLGQGLEFLIYFQGNSAPDKSGLPSDRFSAERTGGSVSTLTIQRTQQEDSAVYLCASSTQGARNTIYFGEGSWLTVV.

The chain recombines TRBV18 with TRBJ2-7; maybe TRBD2 (6 bases). The CDR3 loop spans 13 amino acids. The germline V gene encodes CDR1 KGHSH and CDR2 LQKENI. V was cut by 3 bases and J by 6 bases, with 12 bases left in between. The CDR3 here is CASSPVLGGEQYV. DNA of the CDR3: TGTGCCAGCTCACCCGTTCTGGGGGGCGAGCAGTACGTC.

This clone has a handful of counts. The rearrangement links TRBV10-3 to TRBJ1-5; the D is unclear. The V end was cut by 11 bases, the J end by 4 bases, with 18 bases between. This CDR3 has 14 amino acids. Germline V gene data show CDR1 as ENHRY and CDR2 as SYGVKD. CDR3 in amino acids: CASSGTEPNQPQHF. CDR3 in DNA: TGTGCCTCCTCCGGAACAGAGCCTAATCAGCCCCAGCATTTT.

The gene calls are TRBV28 and TRBJ1-4, with 8 bases identical to TRBD1. Germline lookup yields CDR1 MDHEN and CDR2 SYDVKM. Trimming at V came to 6 bases and at J to 8 bases, leaving 14 bases not matched to a gene. The length of the CDR3 is 16 residues. The CDR3 region is CASSSGQGGLREKLFF. DNA for the CDR3: TGTGCCAGCAGCTCAGGACAGGGTGGCCTTCGGGAAAAACTGTTTTTT.

This clone occurred a few times. The chain recombines TRBV5-1 with TRBJ1-2, with TRBD1 matching 8 bases. This CDR3 contains 18 residues. CDR1 SGHRS and CDR2 YFSETQ come from the germline V gene. Losses at the gene ends were 0 bases for V and 4 bases for J; bases not matched to a gene: 14. Here the CDR3 DNA reads TGCGCCAGCAGCTTGGCCATGGGACAGGCTTCTCTCCGCTATGGCTACACCTTC. It codes for CASSLAMGQASLRYGYTF.